The clone carrying this T cell receptor beta chain was seen more than once but under ten times. The antigen remains undetermined. These data originate in a study of post-analysis software for immune sequencing data. Study in general: Clinical courses comprised relapsing-remitting, secondary progressive and progressive-relapsing multiple sclerosis. Overall study findings and caveats: There was significantly lower normalized Chao1 diversity in multiple sclerosis patients than in controls. With F measure, samples from one preparation batch clustered together strongly. A handful of TRBV segments appeared more often in patients than in controls, and TRBV5-6, TRBV5-1 and TRBV20-1 were among these.

Carried by the TCR beta cDNA libraries were unique molecular identifiers. Researchers reported 400,000 to 600,000 cDNA molecules coming from roughly 1 to 10 million T cells. One entry per CDR3 protein results from TCRdb running MiXCR on the PCR reads. The sample carries hundreds of thousands of distinct CDR3 sequences, roughly 29% recorded once. This CDR3 contains 15 residues. CDR1 is MGHRA and CDR2 is YSYEKL in the germline V gene. V was clipped by 3 bases and J by 6 bases, with 16 bases between them. The sequencing input was blood. This receptor was taken from a girl aged 10-17 years with multiple sclerosis. The V gene is TRBV4-1, the J gene TRBJ2-3, with D tentatively TRBD1 (7 bases). CDR3 in amino acids: CASSHRSEGADTQYF. Written as DNA, the CDR3 is TGCGCCAGCAGCCACCGCTCGGAGGGGGCGGATACGCAGTATTTT.